These T cell receptor beta chains were read from a single sample in a study of cytomegalovirus exposure and HLA in healthy donors. Profiling relied on immunoSEQ multiplex PCR, and the TCRdb table lists in-frame clones only, not all of them. The data show about 82,000 clones, approximately 93% seen once. The sequenced sample consisted of PBMCs. The receptors originated from a man aged 18 to 29 in good health and CMV-seronegative. Both conserved end residues are part of each CDR3. D genes are given only for firm matches. Rows give clone size only sometimes, using once, few, many, or a class for an expanded clone.

>TRBD1|TRBJ1-6|.|TRBV12-5
CASGPGQGGAGYNSPLHF
TGTGCTAGTGGTCCGGGACAGGGAGGCGCGGGATATAATTCACCCCTCCACTTT
>.|TRBJ1-6|.|TRBV2
CASSVTELHNSPLHF
TGTGCCAGCAGTGTAACAGAGCTACATAATTCACCCCTCCACTTT
>TRBD2|TRBJ2-1|.|TRBV5-1
CASSLISGGPRTTNEQFF
TGCGCCAGCAGCTTGATCAGCGGGGGGCCTCGGACTACTAATGAGCAGTTCTTC
>TRBD2|TRBJ2-1|.|TRBV15
CATSPWTGTSESNEQFF
TGTGCCACCAGCCCTTGGACCGGGACTAGCGAGAGCAATGAGCAGTTCTTC
>.|TRBJ1-6|once|TRBV6-1
CASSDLQGYNSPLHF
TGTGCCAGCAGTGATCTACAGGGATATAATTCACCCCTCCACTTT
>TRBD2|TRBJ2-7|.|TRBV7-9
CASSLGTSGIDYEQYF
TGTGCCAGCAGCTTAGGGACTAGCGGGATTGATTACGAGCAGTACTTC
>TRBD1|TRBJ1-6|.|TRBV10-2
CASSGQGNNSPLHF
TGCGCCAGCAGTGGACAGGGCAATAATTCACCCCTCCACTTT
>TRBD2|TRBJ2-3|.|TRBV9
CASSVVGAGAGDTQYF
TGTGCCAGCAGCGTAGTCGGAGCGGGGGCCGGGGATACGCAGTATTTT
>.|TRBJ1-3|once|TRBV6-5
CASSSGPSSGNTIYF
TGTGCCAGCAGTTCTGGTCCTAGCTCTGGAAACACCATATATTTT
>.|TRBJ2-5|.|TRBV28
CASSPDRGSEYF
TGTGCCAGCAGCCCCGATAGGGGGAGCGAGTACTTC
>TRBD1|TRBJ2-7|.|TRBV7-2
CASSLAGQSYEQYF
TGTGCCAGCAGCTTAGCGGGACAGAGCTACGAGCAGTACTTC
>.|TRBJ1-4|.|TRBV6-1
CASTGTLREKLFF
TGTGCCAGCACGGGGACTTTGAGAGAAAAACTGTTTTTT
>.|TRBJ2-2|.|TRBV29-1
CSVEGAGSSTGELFF
TGCAGCGTTGAAGGTGCAGGTTCGAGCACCGGGGAGCTGTTTTTT
>TRBD1|TRBJ2-7|once|TRBV4-3
CASSQSTGGPSSSYEQYF
TGCGCCAGCAGCCAAAGCACAGGGGGTCCCTCAAGCTCCTACGAGCAGTACTTC
>.|TRBJ1-1|.|TRBV11-2
CASSHYPFTGNTEAFF
TGTGCCAGCAGCCATTACCCTTTTACAGGGAACACTGAAGCTTTCTTT
>.|TRBJ1-1|.|TRBV2
CASSEGGSDTEAFF
TGTGCCAGCAGTGAAGGGGGCAGCGACACTGAAGCTTTCTTT
>TRBD1|TRBJ1-2|.|TRBV5-5
CASRGTGGNYGYTF
TGTGCCAGCAGGGGGACAGGGGGAAACTATGGCTACACCTTC
>.|TRBJ2-2|.|TRBV9
CASSLVGGQAGELFF
TGTGCCAGCAGCCTTGTCGGGGGGCAGGCCGGGGAGCTGTTTTTT
>.|TRBJ2-1|.|TRBV27
CASRPGFPGNEQFF
TGTGCCAGCAGACCAGGGTTTCCAGGGAATGAGCAGTTCTTC
>TRBD1|TRBJ2-5|.|TRBV2
CASSPGQGFASETQYF
TGTGCCAGCAGCCCTGGACAGGGTTTTGCGTCGGAGACCCAGTACTTC
>TRBD1|TRBJ2-1|.|TRBV27
CASSLSGGTGNEQFF
TGTGCCAGCAGTTTATCTGGTGGGACAGGGAATGAGCAGTTCTTC
>TRBD2|TRBJ2-7|.|TRBV14
CASSQAGTSDEQYF
TGTGCCAGCAGCCAGGCCGGGACTAGTGACGAGCAGTACTTC
>TRBD2|TRBJ2-3|.|TRBV30
CAWSKGLAGRTDTQYF
TGTGCCTGGAGCAAAGGACTAGCGGGAAGAACAGATACGCAGTATTTT
>TRBD2|TRBJ2-7|.|TRBV29-1
CSVSFGPSGEGYEQYF
TGCAGCGTTTCCTTCGGGCCTAGCGGGGAAGGCTACGAGCAGTACTTC
>.|TRBJ1-3|.|TRBV21-1
CASRNEDLGQGGNTIYF
TGTGCCAGCAGGAACGAAGACCTCGGACAGGGCGGAAACACCATATATTTT
>TRBD1|TRBJ1-2|once|TRBV4-1
CASSQLHGTGNYGYTF
TGCGCCAGCAGCCAGCTACACGGGACAGGGAACTATGGCTACACCTTC
>TRBD2|TRBJ2-5|.|TRBV19
CASTVGLAGTETQYF
TGTGCCAGTACCGTCGGACTAGCGGGGACTGAGACCCAGTACTTC
>.|TRBJ2-7|.|TRBV19
CASRRSETAPYEQYF
TGTGCCAGTAGACGGTCGGAGACGGCTCCTTACGAGCAGTACTTC
>TRBD1|TRBJ2-7|once|TRBV6-1
CASSFTGTGYEQYF
TGTGCCAGCAGCTTCACCGGGACAGGCTACGAGCAGTACTTC
>TRBD1|TRBJ1-2|.|TRBV30
CACRGQPNYGYTF
TGTGCCTGCCGGGGACAGCCCAACTATGGCTACACCTTC
>.|TRBJ1-1|.|TRBV13
CASSSITFHAGEAFF
TGTGCCAGCAGCTCGATTACATTCCACGCGGGTGAAGCTTTCTTT
>TRBD1|TRBJ1-2|.|TRBV18
CASSPDPTGFGYTF
TGTGCCAGCTCGCCCGACCCGACAGGGTTTGGCTACACCTTC
>.|TRBJ2-7|.|TRBV12-5
CASSQGRGSYEQYF
TGTGCAAGTAGCCAAGGGAGAGGTTCTTACGAGCAGTACTTC
>TRBD1|TRBJ2-4|.|TRBV15
CATSRQGAAKNIQYF
TGTGCCACCAGCAGACAGGGGGCGGCCAAAAACATTCAGTACTTC
>.|TRBJ2-3|.|TRBV27
CASSFTGLNIDTQYF
TGTGCCAGCAGTTTCACGGGACTTAACATAGATACGCAGTATTTT
>TRBD2|TRBJ2-1|few|TRBV18
CASSLSGVSYNEQFF
TGTGCCAGCTCCCTCAGCGGGGTCTCCTACAATGAGCAGTTCTTC
>.|TRBJ2-2|.|TRBV5-8
CASSLAGYTTGELFF
TGTGCCAGCAGCTTGGCAGGATACACGACCGGGGAGCTGTTTTTT
>.|TRBJ1-3|.|TRBV6-5
CASSDPGSTIYF
TGTGCCAGCAGCGACCCGGGTAGCACCATATATTTT
>TRBD1|TRBJ2-5|.|TRBV27
CASSSFYLGGTGRKETQYF
TGTGCCAGCAGTTCCTTTTATTTGGGCGGGACAGGGCGAAAAGAGACCCAGTACTTC
>.|TRBJ2-7|.|TRBV7-2
CASSLARGRTYEQYF
TGTGCCAGCAGCTTAGCTCGGGGGAGAACCTACGAGCAGTACTTC
>TRBD2|TRBJ2-3|.|TRBV11-3
CASSLSGSSTDTQYF
TGTGCCAGCAGCTTAAGCGGGAGCAGCACAGATACGCAGTATTTT
>.|TRBJ2-6|.|TRBV28
CASSPLGQPLSGANVLTF
TGTGCCAGCAGCCCTTTAGGACAGCCCCTCTCTGGGGCCAACGTCCTGACTTTC
>TRBD1|TRBJ2-7|.|TRBV5-6
CASSSLGTEFYEQYF
TGTGCCAGCAGCTCCCTCGGGACAGAATTCTACGAGCAGTACTTC
>.|TRBJ1-5|once|TRBV9
CASSPRRDQPQHF
TGTGCCAGCAGCCCCCGGAGGGATCAGCCCCAGCATTTT
>.|TRBJ1-5|.|TRBV7-9
CASSLATGNQPQHF
TGTGCCAGCAGCTTAGCGACGGGAAATCAGCCCCAGCATTTT
>.|TRBJ2-6|.|TRBV18
CASSPSGANVLTF
TGTGCCAGCTCCCCTTCCGGGGCCAACGTCCTGACTTTC
>TRBD1|TRBJ2-5|.|TRBV10-3
CAISEADRDQETQYF
TGTGCCATCAGTGAGGCGGACAGGGACCAAGAGACCCAGTACTTC
>.|TRBJ2-7|once|TRBV5-6
CASSLMGAYEQYF
TGTGCCAGCAGCTTGATGGGAGCGTACGAGCAGTACTTC